This record covers a single T cell receptor (beta chain). The entry originates in a study of cytomegalovirus exposure and HLA in healthy donors. PCR used 60 Vbeta primers and 13 Jbeta primers. This table comes from immunoSEQ multiplex PCR, and its TCRdb copy is limited to in-frame clones, with some not included. Of approximately 59,000 clones in the sample, around 68% were seen once. Germline V CDR1 and CDR2: SQVTM, ANQGSEA. V was clipped by 1 base and J by 2 bases; unmatched bases: 11. The CDR3 is made up of 17 amino acids. The sequencing sample was made of PBMCs. This sequence was found in a man between 35 and 55 years old in good health and CMV-seropositive. The rearrangement links TRBV29-1 to TRBJ2-3; TRBD1 matches at 8 bases. The CDR3 DNA reads as TGCAGCGTTGAAGGCCAAGACGGACAGGGCTCCACAGATACGCAGTATTTT. Protein product: CSVEGQDGQGSTDTQYF.